These 27 T cell receptor beta chains were all obtained from the same sample, sequenced in a study of cytomegalovirus exposure and HLA in healthy donors (dated by TCRdb to about 2017). Receptor libraries were prepared by the immunoSEQ multiplex PCR assay. For the multiplex PCR, a mixture combining 60 forward primers for TCR Vbeta segments and 13 reverse primers for TCR Jbeta segments was used. The clones in this table, taken by TCRdb from immuneACCESS, are in-frame only. Not every clone is retained; where verified, under half of the shortfall comes from an unresolved V gene, and the cause of the rest is unknown. The sample table shows 90,000 or so clones, and under 90% are seen once. 3.8% of the sample lies in the top ten. Sequenced: PBMCs. The receptor source for this set is a man aged 45-65 years in good health and CMV-seronegative.

The chain uses TRBV6-1 and TRBJ2-2; a possible D gene is TRBD1 (5 bases). The CDR3 length is 13 residues. Germline CDR1 MNHNS, CDR2 SASEGT. V dropped 8 bases and J dropped 6 bases, with 13 bases sitting between them. The CDR3 DNA is TGTGCCAGCTCCCAGGTCAGGGCCGGGGAGCTGTTTTTT. It yields the protein CASSQVRAGELFF.

The chain combines TRBV5-1 with TRBJ1-6, with 7 bases aligning to TRBD1. From germline, CDR1 is SGHRS and CDR2 YFSETQ. With 4 bases clipped from V and 8 bases from J, the junction kept 9 bases outside the gene matches. The CDR3 is made up of 15 amino acids. The CDR3 DNA follows: TGCGCCAGCAGCCTGGTTAACAGGGGTTATTCACCCCTCCACTTT. Translating it yields CASSLVNRGYSPLHF.

The chain is built from TRBV7-2 and TRBJ2-3, with TRBD2 matching over 12 bases. The V gene end was trimmed by 2 bases and the J gene end by 2 bases; junction bases not matched to a gene: 2. This CDR3 has 16 residues. Germline V gives CDR1 SGHTA, CDR2 FQGNSA. CDR3 in amino acids: CASSLTSGGHTDTQYF. CDR3 bases: TGTGCCAGCAGCTTAACTAGCGGGGGGCACACAGATACGCAGTATTTT.

CDR3 sequence: CASSQGGAYEQYF. The CDR3 region has the DNA TGCGCCAGCAGCCAGGGGGGGGCCTACGAGCAGTACTTC. The chain recombines TRBV4-3 with TRBJ2-7; 7 bases line up with TRBD2. The CDR3 length is 13 residues. Losses at the gene ends were 3 bases for V and 2 bases for J; bases not matched to a gene: 1. Germline V gene sequence: CDR1 LGHNA, CDR2 YSLEER.

V and J are TRBV27 and TRBJ2-2; no firm D call. The CDR3 is 13 residues long. The germline V gene has CDR1 MNHEY and CDR2 SMNVEV (reference sequence). Trimming shortened V by 5 bases and J by 1 base, and 5 bases separated the two germline ends. The CDR3 loop is CASSVVNTGELFF. CDR3 in DNA: TGTGCCAGCAGTGTCGTGAACACCGGGGAGCTGTTTTTT.

The chain couples TRBV4-2 to TRBJ1-5, with D perhaps TRBD1 (6 bases). V was cut by 3 bases and J by 0 bases, with 9 bases left in between. Germline V gene sequence: CDR1 LGHNA, CDR2 YNFKEQ. The CDR3 runs to 15 residues. Written as DNA, the CDR3 is TGTGCCAGCAGCCAGGTCAGGGGTAGCAATCAGCCCCAGCATTTT. Protein: CASSQVRGSNQPQHF.

The gene calls are TRBV19 and TRBJ2-3; 16 nucleotides line up with TRBD2. V shed 7 bases and J 6 bases; nucleotides not matched to a gene: 10. CDR1 and CDR2 (germline): LNHDA, SQIVND (reference sequence). There are 17 residues in the CDR3. As DNA, the CDR3 is TGTGCCAGTAATCCTGGGACTAGCGGGAGGGGCCCGGATACGCAGTATTTT. Its translation: CASNPGTSGRGPDTQYF.

The rearrangement links TRBV29-1 to TRBJ2-1; no clear D gene. Trimming removed 5 bases from V and 6 bases from J, with 20 bases in between. The germline V gene has CDR1 SQVTM and CDR2 ANQGSEA. CDR3 length: 15 amino acids. The CDR3 DNA follows: TGCAGCGTTTTCTTCCCCATCAGGTTTATCAATGAGCAGTTCTTC. Residues: CSVFFPIRFINEQFF.

This chain joins TRBV14 and TRBJ2-1, with 8 bases identical to TRBD1. The length of the CDR3 is 16 residues. V was clipped by 4 bases and J by 9 bases; unmatched bases: 14. The germline CDR1 and CDR2 sequences are SGHDN and FVKESK. The CDR3 sequence is CASSPPSARGLGEQFF. The CDR3 bases are TGTGCCAGCAGCCCCCCATCTGCCAGGGGGCTTGGTGAGCAGTTCTTC.

This chain uses TRBV29-1 with TRBJ2-6; no clear D gene. CDR1 is SQVTM, CDR2 ANQGSEA, per germline. The CDR3 runs 18 residues. The germline V and J ends were trimmed by 5 bases and 0 bases, with 20 bases remaining between them. The CDR3 nucleotides are TGCAGCGTTCTAGACTTTAACTATTTTAGCTCTGGGGCCAACGTCCTGACTTTC. Amino acids: CSVLDFNYFSSGANVLTF.

The rearrangement joins TRBV11-2 to TRBJ1-3; D is possibly TRBD1 (6 bases). V lost 3 bases and J 5 bases, leaving 11 bases between the germline ends. The germline V gene encodes CDR1 SGHAT and CDR2 FQNNGV. The CDR3 has 14 amino acids. CDR3 in DNA: TGTGCCAGCAGCTTTACAGGGACGAGAAACACCATATATTTT. It translates to CASSFTGTRNTIYF.

This chain links TRBV7-9 with TRBJ2-7; tentatively, D is TRBD1 (6 bases). The V gene lost 2 bases and the J gene lost 3 bases, with 8 bases spanning the gap. This CDR3 has 13 amino acids. In germline, CDR1 is SEHNR, CDR2 FQNEAQ (reference sequence). CDR3 sequence: CASSLQGNYEQYF. The CDR3 coding sequence is TGTGCCAGCAGCTTACAGGGGAACTACGAGCAGTACTTC.

This sequence joins TRBV5-1 and TRBJ2-5, with 12 bases lining up with TRBD2. V was clipped by 5 bases and J by 2 bases; unmatched bases: 7. Looked up from germline, CDR1 is SGHRS and CDR2 is YFSETQ. The CDR3 totals 16 residues. The CDR3 is CASSWTSGNAQETQYF. The CDR3 bases are TGCGCCAGCAGTTGGACTAGCGGGAACGCGCAAGAGACCCAGTACTTC.

J is TRBJ2-7 and V is TRBV21-1; the DNA was not used to check the table's D call, TRBD2. TRBV21-1 is designated a pseudogene. This CDR3 is 16 amino acids long. The CDR3 loop is CASSKVPSNKSYEQYF. The CDR3 nucleotides are TGTGCCAGCAGCAAAGTCCCTAGCAACAAATCCTACGAGCAGTACTTC.

The V and J genes are TRBV7-2 and TRBJ2-1, with D uncertain. The V gene's germline CDR1 is SGHTA and CDR2 FQGNSA. V dropped 10 bases and J dropped 0 bases, with 13 bases sitting between them. This CDR3 is 14 amino acids long. The CDR3 DNA reads as TGTGCCACCCTAGGAGTGAGCTCCTACAATGAGCAGTTCTTC. This translates into CATLGVSSYNEQFF.

V gene TRBV6-5 combines with J gene TRBJ2-1, with D possibly TRBD1 on 5 matching bases. The CDR3 runs 14 residues. In germline, CDR1 is MNHEY, CDR2 SVGAGI. Trimming shortened V by 5 bases and J by 0 bases, and 8 bases separated the two germline ends. The CDR3 nucleotides read TGTGCCAGCAGTAGACAGAGCTCCTACAATGAGCAGTTCTTC. Amino acid sequence: CASSRQSSYNEQFF.

V gene TRBV4-2 combines with J gene TRBJ2-5, with D possibly being TRBD2 (6 bases). The CDR3 contains 14 residues. Looked up from germline, CDR1 is LGHNA and CDR2 is YNFKEQ. Trimming left V 1 base short and J 2 bases short, with 8 bases between. The chain's CDR3 is CASSQGGEQETQYF. CDR3 bases: TGTGCCAGCAGCCAAGGGGGGGAGCAAGAGACCCAGTACTTC.

The gene calls are TRBV30 and TRBJ2-7, with 10 bases that match TRBD2. Trimming at V came to 2 bases and at J to 5 bases, leaving 3 bases not matched to a gene. CDR1 is GTSNPN, CDR2 SVGIG, per germline (reference sequence). The CDR3 length is 13 residues. The CDR3 DNA reads as TGTGCCTGGAGTAATGGACTAGCGGACGAGCAGTACTTC. Encoded protein: CAWSNGLADEQYF. The variable domain in full, completed from reference TRBV30 and TRBJ2-7, reads SQTIHQWPATLVQPVGSPLSLECTVEGTSNPNLYWYRQAAGRGLQLLFYSVGIGQISSEVPQNLSASRPQDRQFILSSKKLLLSDSGFYLCAWSNGLADEQYFGPGTRLTVT.

This sequence joins TRBV19 and TRBJ2-4; possibly TRBD1 for D (6 bases). The length of the CDR3 is 16 residues. CDR1 and CDR2 from the germline V gene are LNHDA and SQIVND (reference sequence). Between the trimmed V and J ends, which lost 3 bases and 3 bases, there was a span of 15 bases. CDR3 amino acids: CASSMDRKVGKNIQYF. In nucleotides, the CDR3 is TGTGCCAGTAGTATGGACAGAAAAGTGGGCAAAAACATTCAGTACTTC.

The chain combines TRBV14 with TRBJ2-5; weak D call: TRBD1 (6 bases). The CDR3 runs 16 residues. The germline V and J ends were trimmed by 0 bases and 3 bases, with 14 bases remaining between them. Germline assignment: CDR1 SGHDN and CDR2 FVKESK. The CDR3: CASSQDGGLREETQYF. The CDR3 region has the DNA TGTGCCAGCAGCCAAGATGGGGGCTTGCGGGAAGAGACCCAGTACTTC.

The chain couples TRBV28 to TRBJ1-2, with D possibly being TRBD1 (6 bases). Germline CDR1 and CDR2: MDHEN and SYDVKM. The CDR3 covers 13 residues. V was trimmed by 3 bases and J by 4 bases, leaving 9 bases between them. Here the CDR3 DNA reads TGTGCCAGCAGTTTGGGGGCGCTCTATGGCTACACCTTC. Translating it yields CASSLGALYGYTF.

This chain links TRBV28 with TRBJ1-1; 7 nucleotides line up with TRBD1. The germline CDR1 and CDR2 sequences are MDHEN and SYDVKM. The V and J ends lost 3 bases and 4 bases, in that order; junction bases with no gene match: 5. The CDR3 loop spans 14 amino acids. CDR3 nucleotides: TGTGCCAGCAGTTTCCGTACAGGGGCCACTGAAGCTTTCTTT. Encoded protein: CASSFRTGATEAFF.

The sample holds one count of this clone. The rearrangement links TRBV7-3 to TRBJ1-2; 12 bases are a match to TRBD1. The germline V gene has CDR1 SGHTA and CDR2 FQGTGA. V lost 5 bases and J lost 3; bases outside the gene matches: 22. The CDR3 has 21 residues. CDR3 in DNA: TGTGCCAGCAGCCGACACGCACTCCTCCCCGGGACAGGGGGCGCTGACTATGGCTACACCTTC. Protein product: CASSRHALLPGTGGADYGYTF.

The rearrangement uses TRBV9 and TRBJ2-5, with 12 bases fitting TRBD1. Germline CDR1 and CDR2: SGDLS and YYNGEE. The CDR3 runs 15 residues. With 5 bases clipped from V and 4 bases from J, the junction kept 6 bases outside the gene matches. In DNA form, the CDR3 reads TGTGCCAGCAGTTACGGGACAGGGGGCCTAGAGACCCAGTACTTC. This encodes CASSYGTGGLETQYF.

The chain has TRBV13 and TRBJ2-1; 14 bases are a match to TRBD2. After removal of 4 bases from V and 4 bases from J, the junction contained 6 bases not matched to a gene. CDR1 is PRHDT and CDR2 is FYEKMQ in the germline V gene (reference sequence). The length of the CDR3 is 17 residues. The CDR3 coding sequence is TGTGCCAGCAGCTCAACGACTAGCGGGAGGGATTACAATGAGCAGTTCTTC. Its translation: CASSSTTSGRDYNEQFF.

CDR3 coding DNA: TGTGCCAGCAGCTTAAACGGAGGCACAGATACGCAGTATTTT. Its translation is CASSLNGGTDTQYF. V usage is TRBV7-9 and J usage is TRBJ2-3; D ambiguous. The CDR3 length is 14 residues. Trimming cost V 2 bases and J 1 base, with 7 bases left between them. Germline assignment: CDR1 SEHNR and CDR2 FQNEAQ (reference sequence).

The chain joins TRBV28 to TRBJ1-5; 8 nucleotides match TRBD1. Trimming at V came to 6 bases and at J to 1 base, leaving 5 bases not matched to a gene. The CDR3 is 15 residues long. CDR1 and CDR2 (germline): MDHEN, SYDVKM. The CDR3, as DNA: TGTGCCAGCAGCCAACAGGGGGTAAGCAATCAGCCCCAGCATTTT. Its protein product is CASSQQGVSNQPQHF.